This T cell receptor beta chain appears in the sequencing data of a study of CD8 T cells in ankylosing spondylitis (dated by TCRdb to the late 2010s). Context from the whole study: The study set out to find disease-linked TCR variants by profiling T cell receptor beta repertoires in ankylosing spondylitis patients and healthy donors. The whole study cohort included some 100 healthy donors and 25 or so ankylosing spondylitis patients. Samples of peripheral blood were taken, and for ankylosing spondylitis patients, synovial fluid was collected as well. Here is what the overall study found, with its caveats: The disease-linked clones were reported as significantly enriched in matched synovial fluid samples from ankylosing spondylitis patients. A TCR beta motif made up of several highly homologous amino acid variants appeared to be characteristic of blood from ankylosing spondylitis patients. Some motif variants were previously reported in synovial fluid and blood of reactive arthritis patients, suggesting common disease-initiation mechanisms. A CD8+ phenotype was shown by the disease-linked clones, which were found at relatively low frequencies in peripheral blood.

In the germline V gene, CDR1 corresponds to MNHEY and CDR2 to SVGAGI. V loses 2 bases at its end and J loses 2 bases; junction bases beyond the gene matches: 3. The CDR3 starts with the cysteine, ends with the phenylalanine, and has 15 residues. Only CDR3 DNA is held: 45 bases, read in frame from base 1. The sample was run on an Illumina HiSeq 2500. Quantitative 5'-RACE with molecular barcodes was used to prepare TCR beta libraries. In the source study's methods: Disease-linked TCR variants were identified with a new computational method built on a probabilistic model of VDJ rearrangement. The public sequencing data were trimmed at Q25 with fastp and processed into clonotypes with MiXCR by TCRdb, which kept only in-frame beta chains. Rows with one shared CDR3 protein collapse into an entry with the most common genes and DNA. The V and J calls were determined by TCRdb, not by the authors. The sample table holds approximately 290,000 distinct CDR3 sequences, of which about 20% were seen once. Jointly, the top ten make up 3.5% of the sample.

Notes on this clonotype: Its antigen is unknown. No clone much larger than this one lies a single base away; base qualities are absent.

The source is a female donor with ankylosing spondylitis or in good health (not recorded which). The sequenced sample consisted of blood, either unsorted or a sorted T cell fraction (not recorded which). The chain was built from TRBV6-5 and TRBJ1-1; 9 junctional bases match TRBD1. The CDR3 reads CASSYVGQGNTEAFF. The nucleotide sequence reads as follows: TGTGCCAGCAGTTACGTGGGACAGGGTAACACTGAAGCTTTCTTT.